Detailed here is one TCR beta chain. The method was immunoSEQ multiplex PCR; TCRdb's version includes in-frame clones alone and lacks a portion of them. The table records almost 35,000 clones, 90% of them present only once. Germline values: CDR1 LNHDA, CDR2 SQIVND (reference sequence). This CDR3 spans 12 amino acids. The germline V and J ends were trimmed by 3 bases and 6 bases, with 8 bases remaining between them. These data originate in a study of T cell changes during pregnancy in multiple sclerosis. The V call is TRBV19, the J call TRBJ1-2; no reliable D call. The sequence came from a female donor with multiple sclerosis, enrolled in a pregnancy study. The specimen comprised CD8+ T cells from peripheral blood mononuclear cells, sampled before pregnancy. CDR3 sequence (DNA): TGTGCCAGTAGTATCCGCGGGGATGGCTACACCTTC. This codes for CASSIRGDGYTF.